These T cell receptor beta chains were read from a single sample in a study of T cell repertoires in cytomegalovirus infection. TCRdb ran MiXCR on the reads and lists one entry per CDR3 protein. This sample has fewer than 80,000 distinct CDR3 sequences, with about 4% found just once. The specimen was PBMCs. The receptor source for this set is a human donor in good health (CMV status not recorded). Some clones in this sample may be carry-over from other donors' samples. Each CDR3 is given with its conserved first and last residue. A D gene is named only where the DNA matches it firmly.

d_gene: -
v_gene: TRBV4-3
CDR3aa: CASSQGWPGETGYTF

d_gene: -
v_gene: TRBV27
CDR3aa: CASKPHDRGGYTF

d_gene: -
v_gene: TRBV4-3
CDR3aa: CASSQDGGGESRTDTQYF

d_gene: -
v_gene: TRBV7-2
CDR3aa: CASSLSSGSNQPQHF

d_gene: -
v_gene: TRBV5-1
CDR3aa: CASSLAVSTEAFF

d_gene: TRBD1
v_gene: TRBV28
CDR3aa: CASISGQSAYEQYF

d_gene: -
v_gene: TRBV12-3/TRBV12-4
CDR3aa: CASKHRDSNQPQHF

d_gene: -
v_gene: TRBV19
CDR3aa: CASRENYGYTF

d_gene: -
v_gene: TRBV7-6
CDR3aa: CASSYTSVAGNTIYF

d_gene: -
v_gene: TRBV4-2
CDR3aa: CASSQVGSANYGYTF

d_gene: -
v_gene: TRBV7-2
CDR3aa: CASSLVQLSYEQYF

d_gene: -
v_gene: TRBV6-2/TRBV6-3
CDR3aa: CASSYRREETQYF

d_gene: TRBD1
v_gene: TRBV7-2
CDR3aa: CASTQGVANYGYTF

d_gene: -
v_gene: TRBV19
CDR3aa: CASRIGGLSYNEQFF

d_gene: -
v_gene: TRBV24-1
CDR3aa: CATSDSWTTNEQFF

d_gene: -
v_gene: TRBV7-3
CDR3aa: CASSLGAGEGSPFSYEQYF

d_gene: TRBD1
v_gene: TRBV12-3/TRBV12-4
CDR3aa: CASRRDRSYEQYF

d_gene: -
v_gene: TRBV7-2
CDR3aa: CASSLGSVSYNEQFF

d_gene: -
v_gene: TRBV27
CDR3aa: CASKTMAAPYNSPLHF

d_gene: -
v_gene: TRBV6-2/TRBV6-3
CDR3aa: CASTRTVYEQYF

d_gene: -
v_gene: TRBV6-2/TRBV6-3
CDR3aa: CASSYSRSNSPLHF

d_gene: TRBD1
v_gene: TRBV10-3
CDR3aa: CAIREGQGNEPQHF

d_gene: TRBD1
v_gene: TRBV20-1
CDR3aa: CSACPRDRGTDTQYF

d_gene: -
v_gene: TRBV7-2
CDR3aa: CASSQGSYSGNTIYF

d_gene: -
v_gene: TRBV20-1
CDR3aa: CSASQQFGANVLTF

d_gene: TRBD1
v_gene: TRBV7-6
CDR3aa: CASSYGTGAQETQYF

d_gene: TRBD2
v_gene: TRBV4-3
CDR3aa: CASSQGGGRDTQYF

d_gene: TRBD1
v_gene: TRBV5-4
CDR3aa: CASSSSNWGQKVGEAFF

d_gene: -
v_gene: TRBV29-1
CDR3aa: CSATLRADGEYEQYF

d_gene: TRBD1
v_gene: TRBV18
CDR3aa: CASSPRQGDEQFF

d_gene: -
v_gene: TRBV3-1
CDR3aa: CASSQDSGRPNQPQHF

d_gene: -
v_gene: TRBV6-2/TRBV6-3
CDR3aa: CASSKSSLTGHGDQPQHF

d_gene: -
v_gene: TRBV6-4
CDR3aa: CASSERGGALDTQYF

d_gene: -
v_gene: TRBV27
CDR3aa: CASSLIGNLGNTEAFF

d_gene: TRBD1
v_gene: TRBV4-3
CDR3aa: CASSQHPAGQGLYTGELFF

d_gene: TRBD1
v_gene: TRBV7-8
CDR3aa: CASSLGGTGGVEQYF

d_gene: -
v_gene: TRBV11-2
CDR3aa: CASSRYSGQQLSYEQYF

d_gene: TRBD1
v_gene: TRBV12-3/TRBV12-4
CDR3aa: CATTGVSEAFF

d_gene: -
v_gene: TRBV4-3
CDR3aa: CASSQEAGGSYEQYF

d_gene: -
v_gene: TRBV29-1
CDR3aa: CSVLRLGTEAFF

d_gene: TRBD2
v_gene: TRBV12-3/TRBV12-4
CDR3aa: CASRATSGGPPYEQYF

d_gene: TRBD1
v_gene: TRBV10-3
CDR3aa: CAITATGGLNSPLHF

d_gene: -
v_gene: TRBV5-4
CDR3aa: CASSFATTVPLFAFF

d_gene: -
v_gene: TRBV7-2
CDR3aa: CASSLGALSNEKLFF

d_gene: -
v_gene: TRBV7-8
CDR3aa: CASSLGGNNEKLFF

d_gene: -
v_gene: TRBV6-2/TRBV6-3
CDR3aa: CASSYPLDGWTAGEAFF

d_gene: -
v_gene: TRBV7-9
CDR3aa: CASREAGGNQPQHF

d_gene: -
v_gene: TRBV6-5
CDR3aa: CASSPGTFEEQYF